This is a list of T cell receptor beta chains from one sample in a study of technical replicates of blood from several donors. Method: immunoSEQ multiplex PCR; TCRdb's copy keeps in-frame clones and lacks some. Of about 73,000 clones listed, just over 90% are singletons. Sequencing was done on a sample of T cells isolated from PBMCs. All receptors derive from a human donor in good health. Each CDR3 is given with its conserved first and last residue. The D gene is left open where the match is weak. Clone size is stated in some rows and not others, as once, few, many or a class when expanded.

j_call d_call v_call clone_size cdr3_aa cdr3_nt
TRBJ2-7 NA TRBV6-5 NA CASSYRQTYEQYF TGTGCCAGCAGTTACCGCCAGACTTACGAGCAGTACTTC
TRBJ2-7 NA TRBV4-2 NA CASSQEGGEPYEQYF TGTGCCAGCAGCCAAGAAGGCGGGGAACCCTACGAGCAGTACTTC
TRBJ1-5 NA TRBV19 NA CASSMGRAQPQHF TGTGCCAGTAGTATGGGCAGGGCTCAGCCCCAGCATTTT
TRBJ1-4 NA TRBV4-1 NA CASSPSTSLSPPTNEKLFF TGCGCCAGCAGCCCGTCTACGTCGCTTAGCCCCCCAACTAATGAAAAACTGTTTTTT
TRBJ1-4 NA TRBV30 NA CAWSEFGEKLFF TGTGCCTGGAGTGAATTCGGGGAAAAACTGTTTTTT
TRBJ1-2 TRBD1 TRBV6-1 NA CASSEGQGPYYGYTF TGTGCCAGCAGTGAAGGACAGGGACCGTACTATGGCTACACCTTC
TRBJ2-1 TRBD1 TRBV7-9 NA CASSLVPGQGWRNEQFF TGTGCCAGCAGCTTAGTCCCAGGACAGGGCTGGAGGAATGAGCAGTTCTTC
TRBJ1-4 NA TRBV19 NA CASTPTLTSYEEKLFF TGTGCCAGTACCCCCACCCTGACAAGTTATGAAGAAAAACTGTTTTTT
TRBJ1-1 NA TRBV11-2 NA CASSLVAGVEAFF TGTGCCAGCAGCTTAGTAGCAGGGGTCGAAGCTTTCTTT
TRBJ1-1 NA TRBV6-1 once CASSERENTEAFF TGTGCCAGCAGTGAACGGGAAAACACTGAAGCTTTCTTT